Listed here are 6 T cell receptor beta chains from one sample, sequenced in a study of cytomegalovirus exposure and HLA in healthy donors. Profiled with immunoSEQ multiplex PCR; TCRdb holds only in-frame clones, not every one. This table has 100,000 to 150,000 clones, about 88% appearing once. Sequenced input: PBMCs. The source of these receptors is a man aged 30-40 years in good health and CMV-seronegative.

The chain links TRBV4-1 to TRBJ2-2; TRBD2 matches 15 bases. Germline assignment: CDR1 MGHRA and CDR2 YSYEKL. The ends lost 2 bases at V and 4 bases at J; junction bases unmatched: 11. The CDR3 extends over 20 amino acids. The CDR3 spells CASSQLGLAGGLLSTGELFF. CDR3 DNA: TGCGCCAGCAGCCAACTGGGACTAGCGGGAGGCCTCCTAAGCACCGGGGAGCTGTTTTTT.

The chain recombines TRBV25-1 with TRBJ1-2, with a possible D match to TRBD1 (6 bases). V lost 5 bases to trimming and J lost 6 bases, with 13 bases between them. Per germline, CDR1 MGHDK and CDR2 SYGVNS. This CDR3 has 13 amino acids. CDR3 loop: CASSPGGADGYTF. CDR3 nucleotide sequence: TGTGCCAGCAGTCCGGGGGGCGCGGATGGCTACACCTTC.

This clone occurred once. This chain connects TRBV4-2 to TRBJ2-5, with 12 nucleotides matching TRBD2. CDR3 length equals 16 residues. The germline CDR1 and CDR2 sequences are LGHNA and YNFKEQ. The V segment lost 3 bases and the J segment 5 bases; nucleotides outside the gene matches: 7. The CDR3 reads CASSHSSGRAEETQYF. The CDR3 DNA sequence: TGTGCCAGCAGCCACTCTAGCGGGAGGGCAGAGGAGACCCAGTACTTC.

The rearrangement uses TRBV6-5 and TRBJ2-7; TRBD2 might be the D (5 bases). V was clipped by 5 bases and J by 3 bases, with 11 bases between them. Germline lookup yields CDR1 MNHEY and CDR2 SVGAGI. The CDR3 is 13 residues long. CDR3 DNA sequence: TGTGCCAGCAGTGGCGGACTCCTCTACGAGCAGTACTTC. This encodes CASSGGLLYEQYF.

The gene calls are TRBV9 and TRBJ2-6; TRBD1 agrees at 8 bases. The CDR3 is 16 residues long. The germline V gene has CDR1 SGDLS and CDR2 YYNGEE. J was trimmed by 3 bases and V by 2 bases; bases with no gene match: 4. Here the CDR3 DNA reads TGTGCCAGCAGCGTCTGGGGGACAGGTGGGGCCAACGTCCTGACTTTC. It yields the protein CASSVWGTGGANVLTF. Looking up the rest from reference TRBV9 and TRBJ2-6 gives the full variable domain: DSGVTQTPKHLITATGQRVTLRCSPRSGDLSVYWYQQSLDQGLQFLIQYYNGEERAKGNILERFSAQQFPDLHSELNLSSLELGDSALYFCASSVWGTGGANVLTFGAGSRLTVL.

The DNA for the CDR3 is TGTGCCAGCTCACCTCCGGGACAGGGGAGGAACGAGCAGTACTTC. Residues: CASSPPGQGRNEQYF. The V and J genes are TRBV18 and TRBJ2-7; TRBD1 agrees at 10 bases. J lost 5 bases, V lost 3 bases, and 7 bases had no gene match. The germline V gene has CDR1 KGHSH and CDR2 LQKENI. The CDR3 runs to 15 residues.